This T cell receptor beta chain was observed in a study of blood T cell repertoires in COVID-19. This clone was observed once. Per the authors' pipeline: Researchers report that nucleated cell counts were estimated from reference gene primer amplification. Generated by immunoSEQ multiplex PCR, the TCRdb table keeps only in-frame clones and is missing some. The V and J calls and the clone size are those of that table, but D and trimming were determined from the DNA. The table lists 200,000 to 250,000 clones, around 82% of them singletons. Material for sequencing was peripheral blood. This TCR came from a middle-aged woman with acute or convalescent COVID-19.

The CDR3 bases are TGTGCCTGGAGTCAACTAGCGGGAAGCTACGAGCAGTACTTC. Protein sequence: CAWSQLAGSYEQYF. The V call is TRBV30, the J call TRBJ2-7; 10 bases line up with TRBD2. The V gene's germline CDR1 is GTSNPN and CDR2 SVGIG (reference sequence). The CDR3 has 14 amino acids. V was clipped by 2 bases and J by 3 bases; unmatched bases: 4.